The clone carrying this T cell receptor beta chain showed up just a few times. Its antigen is still unknown. Some clones are missing from TCRdb's copy, which holds only in-frame ones; the method was immunoSEQ multiplex PCR. The data show around 130,000 clones, approximately 85% seen once. The data belong to a study of T cell responses to AZD1222 COVID-19 vaccine. The CDR3 is 16 residues long. The V end lost 4 bases, the J end lost 2 bases, and 15 bases lay between the germline ends. From germline, CDR1 is MNHEY and CDR2 SVGAGI. Study conclusions and caveats: Reportedly, close to half of spike-specific TCRs are directed against unmutated variant regions. Increased Spike-specific TCR breadth and depth were observed after two AZD1222 doses. Donors, mostly white British, included more females; clonal diversity was possibly underestimated.

Sequences were derived from peripheral blood, sampled on day 0 of AZD1222 vaccination. This receptor was identified in an adult in good health. This chain joins TRBV6-5 and TRBJ1-5, with D maybe TRBD1 (6 bases). This chain's CDR3 is CASSSLTGRRNQPQHF. The CDR3 DNA follows: TGTGCCAGCAGTTCCCTTACAGGGAGGCGCAATCAGCCCCAGCATTTT.